Listed below are T cell receptor beta chains from one sample, sequenced in a study of OX40 agonist ivuxolimab in advanced cancers. The protocol was immunoSEQ multiplex PCR, while the TCRdb copy is restricted to in-frame clones and leaves out a portion. The table includes approximately 15,000 clones, 90% to 95% detected once. Sequencing used CD4+ or CD8+ T cells sorted from blood, obtained in a trial of the OX40 agonist ivuxolimab. These receptors all come from an adult with an advanced solid tumor such as melanoma, head and neck, liver or kidney cancer. CDR3s include the opening cysteine and the closing phenylalanine or tryptophan. The D gene is left open where the match is weak. The size of a clone is reported for some rows only, either as once, few or many, or as a class for expanded clones.

clone_size | d_call | j_call | cdr3_length | v_call | cdr3_aa | cdr3_nt
- | - | TRBJ2-2 | 11 | TRBV7-9 | CASSLALELFF | TGTGCCAGCAGCTTAGCATTGGAGCTGTTTTTT
- | - | TRBJ1-6 | 16 | TRBV28 | CASSFFGSSYNSPLHF | TGTGCCAGCAGTTTTTTTGGGAGCTCCTATAATTCACCCCTCCACTTT
once | TRBD1 | TRBJ2-3 | 16 | TRBV6-5 | CASSYRGQGGTDTQYF | TGTGCCAGCAGTTACAGAGGCCAGGGGGGCACAGATACGCAGTATTTT
- | - | TRBJ1-2 | 15 | TRBV6-6 | CASSYSTGGGPGYTF | TGTGCCAGCAGTTACTCGACGGGGGGCGGCCCTGGCTACACCTTC
few | - | TRBJ2-3 | 17 | TRBV7-8 | CASSPVGPARVVGTQYF | TGTGCCAGCAGCCCCGTAGGCCCGGCCAGGGTTGTCGGTACGCAGTATTTT
- | - | TRBJ1-2 | 15 | TRBV5-8 | CASSLAFGGGSGYTF | TGTGCCAGCAGCTTGGCTTTCGGAGGGGGGAGCGGCTACACCTTC
- | TRBD1 | TRBJ1-2 | 13 | TRBV6-6 | CASSQNRGGGYTF | TGTGCCAGCAGCCAAAACAGGGGGGGAGGCTACACCTTC
- | - | TRBJ1-6 | 13 | TRBV7-9 | CASAGSYNSPLHF | TGTGCCAGCGCTGGCTCCTATAATTCACCCCTCCACTTT
- | - | TRBJ2-3 | 15 | TRBV5-1 | CASSYWGGTTDTQYF | TGCGCCAGCAGCTATTGGGGGGGCACCACAGATACGCAGTATTTT
- | - | TRBJ1-5 | 16 | TRBV4-3 | CASSPNWRELNQPQHF | TGCGCCAGCAGCCCGAATTGGAGGGAGCTCAATCAGCCCCAGCATTTT
- | TRBD2 | TRBJ2-1 | 15 | TRBV7-7 | CASSLASGGLNEQFF | TGTGCTAGCAGCTTAGCTAGCGGGGGTCTCAATGAGCAGTTCTTC
- | TRBD2 | TRBJ2-3 | 16 | TRBV7-9 | CASSSETSGKADTQYF | TGTGCCAGCAGCTCAGAGACTAGCGGGAAAGCCGATACGCAGTATTTT
- | - | TRBJ2-7 | 13 | TRBV29-1 | CSVEEGSGVGQYF | TGCAGCGTTGAAGAAGGCTCCGGTGTCGGGCAGTACTTC
- | TRBD1 | TRBJ1-4 | 20 | TRBV23-1 | CASSQAPPQGVGATNEKLFF | TGCGCCAGCAGTCAAGCCCCCCCCCAGGGGGTAGGTGCAACTAATGAAAAACTGTTTTTT
- | - | TRBJ1-1 | 15 | TRBV28 | CASTPAGSMNTEAFF | TGTGCCAGCACTCCCGCAGGGTCCATGAACACTGAAGCTTTCTTT
- | - | TRBJ1-4 | 15 | TRBV4-2 | CASSQDRATNEKLFF | TGTGCCAGCAGCCAAGACAGGGCAACTAATGAAAAACTGTTTTTT
- | - | TRBJ2-2 | 20 | TRBV7-8 | CASNFEWGETPLINTGELFF | TGTGCCAGCAACTTCGAGTGGGGGGAGACTCCCCTTATAAACACCGGGGAGCTGTTTTTT
- | - | TRBJ1-1 | 13 | TRBV27 | CASSLIWGTEAFF | TGTGCCAGCAGTCTGATTTGGGGCACTGAAGCTTTCTTT
once | - | TRBJ2-7 | 14 | TRBV5-4 | CASSLSGFVGEQYF | TGTGCCAGCAGCTTGTCGGGGTTTGTAGGCGAGCAGTACTTC
- | - | TRBJ2-1 | 13 | TRBV28 | CASSLGTYNEQFF | TGTGCCAGCAGTTTGGGAACCTACAATGAGCAGTTCTTC
- | TRBD1 | TRBJ2-7 | 16 | TRBV9 | CASSPRDREISYEQYF | TGTGCCAGCAGCCCCCGGGACAGGGAGATCTCCTACGAGCAGTACTTC
- | - | TRBJ2-7 | 15 | TRBV7-9 | CASSQGQGGLYEQYF | TGTGCCAGCAGCCAGGGTCAGGGGGGTTTGTACGAGCAGTACTTC
- | TRBD1 | TRBJ1-2 | 15 | TRBV6-1 | CASRVGQGISYGYTF | TGTGCCAGCAGAGTGGGACAGGGTATTTCTTATGGCTACACCTTC
- | TRBD1 | TRBJ2-3 | 20 | TRBV11-3 | CASSSQVGPQRGRATDTQYF | TGTGCCAGCAGCTCCCAAGTGGGGCCCCAAAGGGGGCGAGCCACAGATACGCAGTATTTT
- | - | TRBJ1-5 | 14 | TRBV9 | CASSDRAYNQPQHF | TGTGCCAGCAGCGACCGGGCCTACAATCAGCCCCAGCATTTT
- | - | TRBJ2-1 | 15 | TRBV7-9 | CASSPGLNYNNEQFF | TGTGCCAGCAGCCCGGGACTCAATTACAACAATGAGCAGTTCTTC
few | - | TRBJ2-1 | 14 | TRBV4-2 | CASSQNWADNEQFF | TGTGCCAGCAGCCAAAATTGGGCAGACAATGAGCAGTTCTTC
- | TRBD2 | TRBJ2-3 | 14 | TRBV2 | CASWSSGSPDTQYF | TGTGCCAGCTGGTCTAGCGGGAGCCCAGATACGCAGTATTTT
- | - | TRBJ1-2 | 12 | TRBV5-6 | CASSSGNYGYTF | TGTGCCAGCAGCTCGGGGAACTATGGCTACACCTTC
- | TRBD2 | TRBJ2-1 | 18 | TRBV4-3 | CASSQDLSAGGRSGEQFF | TGCGCCAGCAGCCAAGATCTTTCGGCGGGGGGGCGGTCCGGTGAGCAGTTCTTC
- | TRBD1 | TRBJ1-2 | 14 | TRBV29-1 | CSEPRTGANYGYTF | TGCAGCGAGCCACGGACAGGAGCTAACTATGGCTACACCTTC
once | - | TRBJ2-3 | 14 | TRBV11-3 | CASSLGGTADTQYF | TGTGCCAGCAGCTTAGGCGGGACTGCAGATACGCAGTATTTT
- | - | TRBJ2-5 | 14 | TRBV5-1 | CASSSRQNQETQYF | TGCGCCAGCAGCTCCCGACAGAACCAAGAGACCCAGTACTTC